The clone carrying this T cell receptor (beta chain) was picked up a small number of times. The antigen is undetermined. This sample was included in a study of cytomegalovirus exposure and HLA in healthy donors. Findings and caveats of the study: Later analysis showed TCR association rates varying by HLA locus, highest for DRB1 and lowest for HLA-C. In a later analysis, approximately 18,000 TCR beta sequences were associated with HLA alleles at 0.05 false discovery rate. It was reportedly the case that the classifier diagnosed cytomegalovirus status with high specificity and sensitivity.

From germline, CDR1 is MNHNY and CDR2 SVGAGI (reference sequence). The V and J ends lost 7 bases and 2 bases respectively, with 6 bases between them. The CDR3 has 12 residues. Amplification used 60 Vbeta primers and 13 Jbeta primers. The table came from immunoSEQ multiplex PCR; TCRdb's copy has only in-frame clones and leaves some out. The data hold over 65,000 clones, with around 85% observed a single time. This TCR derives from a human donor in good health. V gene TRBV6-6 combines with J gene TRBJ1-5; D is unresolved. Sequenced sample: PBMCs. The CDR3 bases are TGTGCCAGCACGAGCGGCAATCAGCCCCAGCATTTT. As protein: CASTSGNQPQHF.